A single sample is the source of the 14 T cell receptor beta chains below, sequenced in a study of T cell repertoires and HLA-DP antigens (dated by TCRdb to 2017 to 2018). No antigen has been identified for these receptors. Libraries were prepared through the immunoSEQ multiplex PCR assay. This immuneACCESS table, as held by TCRdb, lists in-frame sequences with V and J called but not all clones. Of the missing ones, under half trace to an unresolved V gene in checked studies; the others have no known cause. The sample includes over 100,000 clones, with about 92% observed a single time. The ten largest clones take up about 0.27% of the sample. Sequenced material: CD4+ T cells from PBMCs. The receptors shown here come from a woman aged 18-29 years in good health and CMV-seronegative.

The chain recombines TRBV27 with TRBJ2-5; TRBD2 aligns across 12 bases. The germline V gene encodes CDR1 MNHEY and CDR2 SMNVEV (reference sequence). This CDR3 has 18 amino acids. V shed 6 bases, J shed 5 bases, and the junction held 16 bases outside the gene matches. The CDR3, as DNA: TGTGCCAGCAGCCGCGGACTAGCGGGAAGTGGCCGGGGGGAGACCCAGTACTTC. It is translated as CASSRGLAGSGRGETQYF.

The chain employs TRBV4-2 and TRBJ1-1; the D is unclear. Germline values: CDR1 LGHNA, CDR2 YNFKEQ. V was trimmed by 3 bases and J by 8 bases, leaving 7 bases between them. CDR3 length: 11 residues. The CDR3 nucleotides are TGTGCCAGCAGCCAGGAAACCGAAGCTTTCTTT. It translates to CASSQETEAFF.

J is TRBJ2-3 and V is TRBV10-1, with 11 nucleotides matching TRBD2. The germline V gene encodes CDR1 WNHNN and CDR2 SYGVQD (reference sequence). The CDR3 runs to 18 residues. V dropped 6 bases and J dropped 3; count of bases not matched to a gene: 14. In DNA, the CDR3 is TGCGCCAGCAGGTCGGTAGCGGGGGGGCTCGAACGGACAGATACGCAGTATTTT. It specifies CASRSVAGGLERTDTQYF.

The CDR3 loop is CASSSPRGTVSSGTIYF. The CDR3 DNA is TGTGCCAGCAGCTCTCCTCGGGGGACCGTCTCTTCGGGCACCATATATTTT. V is TRBV7-8 and J is TRBJ1-3; tentatively, D is TRBD1 (5 bases). The CDR3 sequence is 17 residues long. V gave up 4 bases and J gave up 9 bases, with 25 bases separating them. Germline CDR1 reads SGHVS; CDR2 reads FQNEAQ. Drawing the rest from reference TRBV7-8 and TRBJ1-3, the complete variable domain is GAGVSQSPRYKVAKRGQDVALRCDPISGHVSLFWYQQALGQGPEFLTYFQNEAQLDKSGLPSDRFFAERPEGSVSTLKIQRTQQEDSAVYLCASSSPRGTVSSGTIYFGEGSWLTVV.

CDR3 residues: CASSLRGALTEAFF. The DNA of the CDR3 is TGTGCCAGCAGCTTACGCGGGGCGCTTACTGAAGCTTTCTTT. This chain connects TRBV7-8 to TRBJ1-1; tentatively, D is TRBD1 (5 bases). The ends were cut back, 2 bases at V and 5 bases at J, with 12 bases in the middle. There are 14 residues in the CDR3. The germline gives CDR1 SGHVS, CDR2 FQNEAQ.

The V call is TRBV5-4, the J call TRBJ2-3, with TRBD2 matching 7 bases. This CDR3 is built from 18 residues. CDR1 and CDR2 (germline): SGHNT, YYREEE (reference sequence). V lost 4 bases to trimming and J lost 1 base; unmatched junction nucleotides: 15. The CDR3 nucleotides read TGTGCCAGCAGCCTACAAACTACTAGCGACTATCGCACAGATACGCAGTATTTT. It encodes CASSLQTTSDYRTDTQYF.

The chain recombines TRBV4-1 with TRBJ2-4; D gene unclear. Germline V gene sequence: CDR1 MGHRA, CDR2 YSYEKL. This CDR3 has 13 residues. The V end was cut by 0 bases, the J end by 15 bases, with 15 bases between. The CDR3 sequence is CASSQDGLDGGYF. Written as DNA, the CDR3 is TGCGCCAGCAGCCAAGACGGGTTAGACGGTGGGTACTTC.

V and J are TRBV11-1 and TRBJ1-1; D gene unclear. Germline V gives CDR1 SGHAT, CDR2 FQDESV (reference sequence). The V and J ends lost 3 bases and 1 base respectively, with 6 bases between them. The CDR3 covers 13 residues. This chain's CDR3 is CASSLEENTEAFF. CDR3 DNA: TGTGCCAGCAGCTTGGAGGAGAACACTGAAGCTTTCTTT.

This chain links TRBV7-9 with TRBJ1-4; unclear D gene. The CDR3 is 15 residues long. CDR1 is SEHNR and CDR2 is FQNEAQ in the germline V gene (reference sequence). V lost 8 bases and J lost 0, with 13 bases in between. The DNA for the CDR3 is TGTGCCAGCTCCTCCTCGGAGTCAACTAATGAAAAACTGTTTTTT. This codes for CASSSSESTNEKLFF.

The chain combines TRBV4-1 with TRBJ2-1; the D is unclear. Germline V CDR1 and CDR2: MGHRA, YSYEKL. Trimming stripped 3 bases from V and 0 bases from J, with 12 bases between. The CDR3 extends over 16 amino acids. CDR3 nucleotides: TGCGCCAGCAGCCACGGGCCCGTTAGCTCCTACAATGAGCAGTTCTTC. It yields the protein CASSHGPVSSYNEQFF.

This sequence joins TRBV28 and TRBJ1-4, with D tentatively TRBD1 (6 bases). The CDR3 covers 19 residues. Germline V gene lookup returns CDR1 MDHEN and CDR2 SYDVKM. V lost 3 bases and J 10 bases, leaving 30 bases between the germline ends. CDR3 sequence (DNA): TGTGCCAGCAGTTTGAGTATTTTTCCAGGGAAAGGGGGAAAGGGAAAACTGTTTTTT. Its protein is CASSLSIFPGKGGKGKLFF. The whole variable domain, filled in from reference TRBV28 and TRBJ1-4, reads DVKVTQSSRYLVKRTGEKVFLECVQDMDHENMFWYRQDPGLGLRLIYFSYDVKMKEKGDIPEGYSVSREKKERFSLILESASTNQTSMYLCASSLSIFPGKGGKGKLFFGSGTQLSVL.

V usage is TRBV14 and J usage is TRBJ1-4; no clear D. The CDR3 totals 15 residues. The germline V gene has CDR1 SGHDN and CDR2 FVKESK. With 3 bases removed from V and 7 bases from J, the gap between germline ends came to 15 bases. The CDR3 nucleotides read TGTGCCAGCAGCCACGATGGGAGGGTCGGTGAAAAACTGTTTTTT. Translation: CASSHDGRVGEKLFF. Looking up the rest from reference TRBV14 and TRBJ1-4 gives the full variable domain: EAGVTQFPSHSVIEKGQTVTLRCDPISGHDNLYWYRRVMGKEIKFLLHFVKESKQDESGMPNNRFLAERTGGTYSTLKVQPAELEDSGVYFCASSHDGRVGEKLFFGSGTQLSVL.

The V call is TRBV19, the J call TRBJ2-7, with TRBD1 identical over 8 bases. The CDR3 consists of 14 residues. V gave up 3 bases and J gave up 4 bases; unmatched junction bases: 5. Germline V gene lookup returns CDR1 LNHDA and CDR2 SQIVND (reference sequence). This chain's CDR3 is CASSITGGGYEQYF. CDR3 DNA: TGTGCCAGTAGTATTACAGGGGGAGGTTACGAGCAGTACTTC.

J is TRBJ1-6 and V is TRBV7-2, with D hard to call. Germline V gene sequence: CDR1 SGHTA, CDR2 FQGNSA. The CDR3 runs to 15 residues. V shed 4 bases and J shed 11 bases, with 18 bases lying between them. This CDR3 is CASSSPAVYRAPLHF. The CDR3 nucleotides read TGTGCCAGCAGCTCCCCGGCTGTTTATAGGGCACCCCTCCACTTT.